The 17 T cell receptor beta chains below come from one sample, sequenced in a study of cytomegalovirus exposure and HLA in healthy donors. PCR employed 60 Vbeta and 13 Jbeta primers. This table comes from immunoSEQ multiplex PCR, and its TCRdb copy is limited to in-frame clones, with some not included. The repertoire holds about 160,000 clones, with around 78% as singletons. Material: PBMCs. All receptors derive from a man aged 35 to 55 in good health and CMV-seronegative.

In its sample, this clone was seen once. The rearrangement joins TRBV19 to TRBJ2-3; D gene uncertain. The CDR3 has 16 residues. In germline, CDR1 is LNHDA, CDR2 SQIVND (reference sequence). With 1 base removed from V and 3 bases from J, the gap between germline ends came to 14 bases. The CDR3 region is CASSIAMGLVTDTQYF. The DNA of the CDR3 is TGTGCCAGTAGTATAGCCATGGGCCTGGTGACAGATACGCAGTATTTT.

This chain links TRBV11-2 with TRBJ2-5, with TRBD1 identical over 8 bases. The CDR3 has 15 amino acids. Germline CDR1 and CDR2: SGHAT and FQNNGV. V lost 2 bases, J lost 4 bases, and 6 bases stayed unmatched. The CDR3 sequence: CASSLLAGGRETQYF. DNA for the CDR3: TGTGCCAGCAGCTTATTGGCAGGGGGCAGAGAGACCCAGTACTTC.

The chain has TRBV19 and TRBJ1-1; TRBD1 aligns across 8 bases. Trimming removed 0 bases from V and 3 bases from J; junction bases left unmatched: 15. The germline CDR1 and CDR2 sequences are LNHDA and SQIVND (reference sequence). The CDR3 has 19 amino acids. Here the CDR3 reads CASSIDPAGGGRSYTEAFF. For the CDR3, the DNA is TGTGCCAGTAGTATAGATCCGGCAGGGGGCGGAAGATCCTACACTGAAGCTTTCTTT.

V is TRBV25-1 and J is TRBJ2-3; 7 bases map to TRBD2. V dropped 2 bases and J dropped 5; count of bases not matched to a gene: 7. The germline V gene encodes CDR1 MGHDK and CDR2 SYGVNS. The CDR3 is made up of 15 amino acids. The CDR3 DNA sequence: TGTGCCAGCAGTGAAAGCGATAGGGAGGGAGATACGCAGTATTTT. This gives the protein CASSESDREGDTQYF. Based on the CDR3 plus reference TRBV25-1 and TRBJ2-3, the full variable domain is EADIYQTPRYLVIGTGKKITLECSQTMGHDKMYWYQQDPGMELHLIHYSYGVNSTEKGDLSSESTVSRIRTEHFPLTLESARPSHTSQYLCASSESDREGDTQYFGPGTRLTVL.

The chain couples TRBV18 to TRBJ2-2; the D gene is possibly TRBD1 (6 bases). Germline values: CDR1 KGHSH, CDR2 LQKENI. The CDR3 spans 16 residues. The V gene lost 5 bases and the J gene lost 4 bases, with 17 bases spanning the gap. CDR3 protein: CASSSRIDRTTGELFF. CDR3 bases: TGTGCCAGCTCATCACGAATCGACAGGACCACCGGGGAGCTGTTTTTT.

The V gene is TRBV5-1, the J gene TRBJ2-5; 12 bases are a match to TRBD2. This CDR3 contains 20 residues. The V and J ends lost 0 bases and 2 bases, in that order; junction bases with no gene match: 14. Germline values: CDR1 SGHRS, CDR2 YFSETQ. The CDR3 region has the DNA TGCGCCAGCAGCTTGGATTTCCCTCCACTAGCGGGAGGCCTACAAGAGACCCAGTACTTC. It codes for CASSLDFPPLAGGLQETQYF.

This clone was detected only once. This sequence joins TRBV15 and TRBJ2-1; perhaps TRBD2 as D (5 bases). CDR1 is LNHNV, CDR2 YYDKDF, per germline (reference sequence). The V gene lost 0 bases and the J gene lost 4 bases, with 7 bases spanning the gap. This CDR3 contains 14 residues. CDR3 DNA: TGTGCCACCAGCAGAGATTGGGAGTACAATGAGCAGTTCTTC. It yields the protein CATSRDWEYNEQFF.

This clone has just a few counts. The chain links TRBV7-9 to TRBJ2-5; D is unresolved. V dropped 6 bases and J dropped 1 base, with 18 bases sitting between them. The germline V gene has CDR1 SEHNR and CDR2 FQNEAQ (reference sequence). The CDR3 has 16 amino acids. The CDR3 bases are TGTGCCAGCAGTTTTCACGGGTTAACCTTCCAAGAGACCCAGTACTTC. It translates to CASSFHGLTFQETQYF.

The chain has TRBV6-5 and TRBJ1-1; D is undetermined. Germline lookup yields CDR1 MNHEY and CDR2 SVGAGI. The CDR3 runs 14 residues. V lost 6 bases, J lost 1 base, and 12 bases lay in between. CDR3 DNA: TGTGCCAGCAGCATGTGGCGGTCGAACACTGAAGCTTTCTTT. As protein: CASSMWRSNTEAFF.

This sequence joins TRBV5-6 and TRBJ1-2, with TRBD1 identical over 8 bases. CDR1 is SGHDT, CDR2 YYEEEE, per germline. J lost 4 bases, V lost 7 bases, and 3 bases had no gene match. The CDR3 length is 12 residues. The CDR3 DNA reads TGTGCCAGCGACAGGGGCGGCTATGGCTACACCTTC. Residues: CASDRGGYGYTF. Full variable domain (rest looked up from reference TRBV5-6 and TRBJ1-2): DAGVTQSPTHLIKTRGQQVTLRCSPKSGHDTVSWYQQALGQGPQFIFQYYEEEERQRGNFPDRFSGHQFPNYSSELNVNALLLGDSALYLCASDRGGYGYTFGSGTRLTVV.

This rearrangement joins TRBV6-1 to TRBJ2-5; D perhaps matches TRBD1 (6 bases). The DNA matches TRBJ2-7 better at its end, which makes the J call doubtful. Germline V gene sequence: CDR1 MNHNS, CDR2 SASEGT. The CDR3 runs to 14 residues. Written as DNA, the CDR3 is TGTGCCAGCAGCAAGGACAGATACTCCTACGAGCAGTACTTC. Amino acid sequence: CASSKDRYSYEQYF.

The CDR3 protein is CASSTTRSPDTQYF. In DNA form, the CDR3 reads TGCGCCAGCAGCACGACTAGAAGTCCAGATACGCAGTATTTT. The chain joins TRBV5-1 to TRBJ2-3; tentatively, D is TRBD2 (6 bases). The V gene's germline CDR1 is SGHRS and CDR2 YFSETQ. V was pared by 4 bases and J by 4 bases, with 13 bases between. The CDR3 runs 14 residues.

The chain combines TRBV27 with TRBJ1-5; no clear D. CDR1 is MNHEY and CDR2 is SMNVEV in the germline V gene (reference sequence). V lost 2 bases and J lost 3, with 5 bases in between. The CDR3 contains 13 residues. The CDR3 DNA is TGTGCCAGCAGTTTAGCGAACAATCAGCCCCAGCATTTT. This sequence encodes CASSLANNQPQHF.

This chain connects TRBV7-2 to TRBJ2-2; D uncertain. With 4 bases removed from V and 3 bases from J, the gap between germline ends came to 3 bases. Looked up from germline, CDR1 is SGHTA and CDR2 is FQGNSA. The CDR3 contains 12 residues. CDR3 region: CASSSYTGELFF. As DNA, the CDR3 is TGTGCCAGCAGCTCCTACACCGGGGAGCTGTTTTTT.

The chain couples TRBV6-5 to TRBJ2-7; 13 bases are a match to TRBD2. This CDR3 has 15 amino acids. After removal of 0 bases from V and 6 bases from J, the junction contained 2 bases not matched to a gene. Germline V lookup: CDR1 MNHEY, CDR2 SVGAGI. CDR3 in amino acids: CASSYSGTSGTEQYF. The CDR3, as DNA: TGTGCCAGCAGTTACTCCGGGACTAGCGGGACCGAGCAGTACTTC.

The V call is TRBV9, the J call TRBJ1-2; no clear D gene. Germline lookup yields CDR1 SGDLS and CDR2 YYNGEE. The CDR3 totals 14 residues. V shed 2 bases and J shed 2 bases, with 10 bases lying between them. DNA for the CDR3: TGTGCCAGCAGCGTTGGCGGAGGAAACTATGGCTACACCTTC. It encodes CASSVGGGNYGYTF.

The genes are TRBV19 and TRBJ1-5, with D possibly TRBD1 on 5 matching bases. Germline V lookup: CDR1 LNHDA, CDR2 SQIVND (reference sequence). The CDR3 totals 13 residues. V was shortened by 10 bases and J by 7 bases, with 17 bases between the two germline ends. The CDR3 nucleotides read TGTGCCACCCTGGGGGGGTGGGAGCAGCCCCAGCATTTT. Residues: CATLGGWEQPQHF.